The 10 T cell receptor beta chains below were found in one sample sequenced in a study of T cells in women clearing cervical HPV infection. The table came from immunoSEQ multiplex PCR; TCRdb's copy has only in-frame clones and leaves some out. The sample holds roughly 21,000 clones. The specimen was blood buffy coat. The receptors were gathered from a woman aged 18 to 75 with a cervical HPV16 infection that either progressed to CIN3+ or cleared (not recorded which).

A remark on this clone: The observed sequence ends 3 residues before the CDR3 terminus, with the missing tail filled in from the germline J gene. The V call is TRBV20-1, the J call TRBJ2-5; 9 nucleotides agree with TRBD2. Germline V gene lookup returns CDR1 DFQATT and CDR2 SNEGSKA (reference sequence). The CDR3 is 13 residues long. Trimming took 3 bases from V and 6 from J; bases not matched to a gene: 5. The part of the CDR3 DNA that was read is TGCAGTGCTAGGCGGGAGGGCCCCCAGACC. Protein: CSARREGPQT. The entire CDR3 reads CSARREGPQTQYF.

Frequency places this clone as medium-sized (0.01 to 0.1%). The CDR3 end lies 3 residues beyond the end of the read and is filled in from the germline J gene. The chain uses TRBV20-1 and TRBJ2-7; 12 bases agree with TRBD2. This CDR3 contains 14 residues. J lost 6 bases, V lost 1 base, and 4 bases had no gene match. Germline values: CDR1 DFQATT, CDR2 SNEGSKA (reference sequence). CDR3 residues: CSARASGRVGEQYF. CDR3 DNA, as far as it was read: TGCAGTGCTAGAGCTAGCGGGAGGGTGGGCGAG.

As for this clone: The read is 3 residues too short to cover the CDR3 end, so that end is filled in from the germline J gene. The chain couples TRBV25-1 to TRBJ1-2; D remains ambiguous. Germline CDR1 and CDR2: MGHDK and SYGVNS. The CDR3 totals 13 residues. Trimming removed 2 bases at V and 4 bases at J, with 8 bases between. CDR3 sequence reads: CASSETSGYGYTF. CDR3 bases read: TGTGCCAGCAGTGAAACTTCCGGCTATGGC.

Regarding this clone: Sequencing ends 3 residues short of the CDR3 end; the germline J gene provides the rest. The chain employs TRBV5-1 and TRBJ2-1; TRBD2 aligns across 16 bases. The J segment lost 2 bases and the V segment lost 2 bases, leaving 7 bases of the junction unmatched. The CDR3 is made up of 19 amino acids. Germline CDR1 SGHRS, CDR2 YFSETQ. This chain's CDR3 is CASSFNPGTSGGAYNEQFF. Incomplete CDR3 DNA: TGCGCCAGCAGCTTCAACCCCGGGACTAGCGGGGGGGCCTACAATGAG.

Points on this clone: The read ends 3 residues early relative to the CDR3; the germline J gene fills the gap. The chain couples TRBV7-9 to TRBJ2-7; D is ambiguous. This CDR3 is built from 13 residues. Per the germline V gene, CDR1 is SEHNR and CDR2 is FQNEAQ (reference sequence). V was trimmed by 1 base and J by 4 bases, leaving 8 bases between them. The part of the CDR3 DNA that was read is TGTGCCAGCAGCTTAGGTGCGATTTACGAG. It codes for CASSLGAIYE. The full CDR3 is CASSLGAIYEQYF.

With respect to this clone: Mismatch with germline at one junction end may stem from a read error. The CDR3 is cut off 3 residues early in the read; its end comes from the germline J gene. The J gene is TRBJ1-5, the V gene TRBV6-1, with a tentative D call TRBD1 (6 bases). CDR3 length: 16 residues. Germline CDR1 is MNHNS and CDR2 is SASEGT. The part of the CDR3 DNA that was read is TGTGCCTGCAGTGAAGCGTCAGGGGCGGCGAATCAGCCC. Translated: CACSEASGAANQP. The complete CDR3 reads CACSEASGAANQPQHF.

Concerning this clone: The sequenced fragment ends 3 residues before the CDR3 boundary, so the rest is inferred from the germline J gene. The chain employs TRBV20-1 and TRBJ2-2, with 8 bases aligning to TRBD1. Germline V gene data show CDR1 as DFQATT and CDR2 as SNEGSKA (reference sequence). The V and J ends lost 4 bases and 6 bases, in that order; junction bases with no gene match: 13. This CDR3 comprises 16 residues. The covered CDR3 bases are TGCAGTGCTACGAACCAATGGACAGGGAGGCCCGGGGAG. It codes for CSATNQWTGRPGE. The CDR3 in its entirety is CSATNQWTGRPGELFF.

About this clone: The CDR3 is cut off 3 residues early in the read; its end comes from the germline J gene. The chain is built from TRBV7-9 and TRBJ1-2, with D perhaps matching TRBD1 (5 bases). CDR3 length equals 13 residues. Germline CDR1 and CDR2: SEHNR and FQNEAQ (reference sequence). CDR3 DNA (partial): TGTGCCAGCAGCAAGGGACTAGCGCTCGAC. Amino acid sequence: CASSKGLALD. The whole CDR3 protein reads CASSKGLALDYTF.

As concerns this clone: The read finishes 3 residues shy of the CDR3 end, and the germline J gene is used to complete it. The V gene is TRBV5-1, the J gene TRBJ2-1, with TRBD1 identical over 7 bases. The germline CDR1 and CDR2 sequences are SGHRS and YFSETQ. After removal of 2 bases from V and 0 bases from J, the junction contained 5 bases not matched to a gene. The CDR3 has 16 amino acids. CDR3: CASSFQGQNSYNEQFF. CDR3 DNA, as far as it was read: TGCGCCAGCAGCTTCCAGGGACAGAACTCCTACAATGAG.

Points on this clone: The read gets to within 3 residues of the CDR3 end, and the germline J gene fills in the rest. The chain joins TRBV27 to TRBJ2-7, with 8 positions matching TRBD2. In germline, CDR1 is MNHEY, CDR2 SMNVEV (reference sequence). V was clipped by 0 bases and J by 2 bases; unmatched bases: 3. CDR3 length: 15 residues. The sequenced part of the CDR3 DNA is TGTGCCAGCAGTTTATCTAGCGGGACCGCCTACGAG. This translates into CASSLSSGTAYE. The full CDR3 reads CASSLSSGTAYEQYF.